The present T cell receptor (beta chain) was sequenced within a study of PD-1 blockade in classical Hodgkin lymphoma. J was trimmed by 5 bases and V by 2 bases; bases with no gene match: 4. Germline values: CDR1 GTSNPN, CDR2 SVGIG (reference sequence). The CDR3 totals 14 residues. As to time point: newly diagnosed, previously untreated cHL patient sample. Thawed PBMCs yielded CD4+ T cells through magnetic negative selection. TCRdb keeps only in-frame clones here, not all; method: immunoSEQ multiplex PCR. The table has 25,000 to 35,000 clones, 88% seen once; the top ten hold around 1.3%. This chain uses TRBV30 with TRBJ2-1, with 9 positions matching TRBD2. Material for sequencing was CD4+ T cells from blood. The source of this sequence is a human donor with classical Hodgkin lymphoma. In DNA, the CDR3 is TGTGCCTGGAGTCCCGGGACTAGCAACAATGAGCAGTTCTTC. Amino acid sequence: CAWSPGTSNNEQFF. Using reference TRBV30 and TRBJ2-1 for the parts outside the CDR3, the full variable domain is SQTIHQWPATLVQPVGSPLSLECTVEGTSNPNLYWYRQAAGRGLQLLFYSVGIGQISSEVPQNLSASRPQDRQFILSSKKLLLSDSGFYLCAWSPGTSNNEQFFGPGTRLTVL.